The present TCR beta chain was sequenced within a study of blood T cell repertoires in COVID-19. Study-wide context: Samples taken during acute and convalescent COVID-19 were collected in the United States, Italy and Spain.

Clones were read by immunoSEQ multiplex PCR, and TCRdb kept only the in-frame ones, dropping some. The data hold about 350,000 clones, with approximately 84% observed a single time. Participants' reported clinical history set cohort assignment. This TCR derives from a woman aged 25-40 years who had recovered from COVID-19. The specimen sequenced was PBMCs or T cells enriched from blood (not recorded which).

CDR3 coding DNA: TGTGCCAGCAGTCTCCTAGCGTGGGGGGAGCAGTTCTTC. Translated, it gives CASSLLAWGEQFF. V is TRBV7-2 and J is TRBJ2-1; possible D gene TRBD2, 6 bases. The germline CDR1 and CDR2 sequences are SGHTA and FQGNSA. This CDR3 is 13 amino acids long. V lost 6 bases and J lost 10, with 16 bases in between. Full variable domain (rest looked up from reference TRBV7-2 and TRBJ2-1): GAGVSQSPSNKVTEKGKDVELRCDPISGHTALYWYRQSLGQGLEFLIYFQGNSAPDKSGLPSDRFSAERTGGSVSTLTIQRTQQEDSAVYLCASSLLAWGEQFFGPGTRLTVL.